A single sample gave rise to the 10 T cell receptor beta chains below, sequenced in a study of blood T cell repertoires in COVID-19. Assay: immunoSEQ multiplex PCR; the TCRdb copy retains only in-frame clones and omits some. This sample has a few hundred thousand clones; about 91% occur once, and the top ten carry roughly 4.8%. Sequencing input: peripheral blood. The receptors shown here come from a woman between 40 and 50 years old who had recovered from COVID-19.

The chain joins TRBV27 to TRBJ2-1; tentative D call: TRBD1 (6 bases). The CDR3 covers 16 residues. Germline values: CDR1 MNHEY, CDR2 SMNVEV (reference sequence). V shed 5 bases and J shed 3 bases, with 17 bases lying between them. CDR3 in amino acids: CASSRGQPLFYNEQFF. The CDR3 bases are TGTGCCAGCAGTCGTGGACAGCCCCTCTTCTACAATGAGCAGTTCTTC.

CDR3 DNA sequence: TGTGCCATCAGTGATGGGGGACTGAGGGGCTACACCTTC. This codes for CAISDGGLRGYTF. V is TRBV10-3 and J is TRBJ1-2; D is perhaps TRBD1 (5 bases). Germline values: CDR1 ENHRY, CDR2 SYGVKD. The CDR3 loop spans 13 amino acids. V lost 3 bases, J lost 8 bases, and 13 bases lay in between.

The chain carries TRBV6-6 and TRBJ2-3; the match to TRBD2 covers 7 bases. Germline lookup yields CDR1 MNHNY and CDR2 SVGAGI (reference sequence). Trimming at V came to 2 bases and at J to 2 bases, leaving 1 base not matched to a gene. The CDR3 runs to 14 residues. CDR3 coding DNA: TGTGCCAGCAGTTACGGGGACTACACAGATACGCAGTATTTT. Protein sequence: CASSYGDYTDTQYF.

CDR3 DNA sequence: TGTGCCAGCAGCCGGGACAGGGTCATCACTGAAGCTTTCTTT. This sequence encodes CASSRDRVITEAFF. This rearrangement joins TRBV6-5 to TRBJ1-1; 9 bases agree with TRBD1. Looked up from germline, CDR1 is MNHEY and CDR2 is SVGAGI. CDR3 length: 14 amino acids. V lost 6 bases, J lost 4 bases, and 6 bases stayed unmatched.

This chain uses TRBV4-2 with TRBJ2-1; TRBD1 aligns across 7 bases. The CDR3 covers 15 residues. V lost 1 base, J lost 6 bases, and 6 bases stayed unmatched. The germline V gene has CDR1 LGHNA and CDR2 YNFKEQ. CDR3 DNA sequence: TGTGCCAGCAGCCAAGCCAGACAGGGCATCAATGAGCAGTTCTTC. It codes for CASSQARQGINEQFF.

The genes are TRBV27 and TRBJ2-7; 8 nucleotides line up with TRBD1. V gave up 6 bases and J gave up 2 bases; unmatched junction bases: 9. The CDR3 length is 15 residues. From germline, CDR1 is MNHEY and CDR2 SMNVEV (reference sequence). CDR3 protein: CASSYFTGQAYEQYF. CDR3 in DNA: TGTGCCAGCAGCTATTTTACGGGACAGGCCTACGAGCAGTACTTC.

This clone occurred once. The CDR3 region is CASSSRTSGSPYEQYV. The DNA of the CDR3 is TGTGCCAGCAGTTCGCGGACTAGCGGGAGCCCCTACGAGCAGTACGTC. V usage is TRBV27 and J usage is TRBJ2-7; 13 nucleotides match TRBD2. Germline CDR1 and CDR2: MNHEY and SMNVEV (reference sequence). This CDR3 is built from 16 residues. V lost 4 bases, J lost 2 bases, and 5 bases stayed unmatched.

A note on this clone: The sample carries other DNA sequences with the same CDR3. The chain couples TRBV5-4 to TRBJ2-3; no clear D gene. V shed 4 bases and J shed 0 bases, with 3 bases lying between them. Per germline, CDR1 SGHNT and CDR2 YYREEE (reference sequence). The CDR3 spans 12 residues. The CDR3 sequence is CASSLSTDTQYF. The CDR3 bases are TGTGCCAGCAGCCTGAGCACAGATACGCAGTATTTT.

This clone was recorded once. The chain employs TRBV30 and TRBJ1-2; maybe TRBD1 (6 bases). This CDR3 region has 14 residues. Per germline, CDR1 GTSNPN and CDR2 SVGIG (reference sequence). Deletions cut 2 bases from V and 4 bases from J, with 14 bases between. The CDR3 region is CAWSPSGTLYGYTF. The DNA of the CDR3 is TGTGCCTGGAGTCCCTCCGGGACACTCTATGGCTACACCTTC. The whole variable domain, remainder taken from reference TRBV30 and TRBJ1-2, is SQTIHQWPATLVQPVGSPLSLECTVEGTSNPNLYWYRQAAGRGLQLLFYSVGIGQISSEVPQNLSASRPQDRQFILSSKKLLLSDSGFYLCAWSPSGTLYGYTFGSGTRLTVV.

J is TRBJ1-3 and V is TRBV4-3, with 7 positions matching TRBD1. Germline V gene data show CDR1 as LGHNA and CDR2 as YSLEER. This CDR3 region has 17 residues. The trim removed 0 bases at V and 0 bases at J, leaving 5 bases unmatched. The CDR3 reads CASSQDGTASSGNTIYF. The CDR3 region has the DNA TGCGCCAGCAGCCAAGATGGGACAGCAAGCTCTGGAAACACCATATATTTT.